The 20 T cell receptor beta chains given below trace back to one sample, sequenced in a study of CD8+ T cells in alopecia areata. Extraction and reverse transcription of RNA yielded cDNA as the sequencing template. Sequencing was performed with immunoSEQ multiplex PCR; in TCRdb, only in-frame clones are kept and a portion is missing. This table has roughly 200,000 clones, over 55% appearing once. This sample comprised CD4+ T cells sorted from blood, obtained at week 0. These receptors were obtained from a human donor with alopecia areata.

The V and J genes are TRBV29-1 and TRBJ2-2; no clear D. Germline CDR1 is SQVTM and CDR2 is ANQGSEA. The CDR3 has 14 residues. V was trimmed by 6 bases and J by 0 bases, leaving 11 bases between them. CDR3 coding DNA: TGCAGCGTAGCCGAGACACCGAACACCGGGGAGCTGTTTTTT. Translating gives CSVAETPNTGELFF.

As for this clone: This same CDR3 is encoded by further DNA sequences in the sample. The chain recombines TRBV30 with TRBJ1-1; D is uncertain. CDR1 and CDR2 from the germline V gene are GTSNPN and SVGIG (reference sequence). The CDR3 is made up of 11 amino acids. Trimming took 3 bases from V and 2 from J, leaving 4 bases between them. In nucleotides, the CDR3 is TGTGCCTGGAGGACAAACACTGAAGCTTTCTTT. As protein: CAWRTNTEAFF.

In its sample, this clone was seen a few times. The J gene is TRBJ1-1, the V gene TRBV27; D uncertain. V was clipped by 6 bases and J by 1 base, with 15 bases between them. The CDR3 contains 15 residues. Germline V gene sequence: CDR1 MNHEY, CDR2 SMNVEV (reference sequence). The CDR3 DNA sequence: TGTGCCAGCAGCGGTATCGGGCAGGCGAACACTGAAGCTTTCTTT. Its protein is CASSGIGQANTEAFF.

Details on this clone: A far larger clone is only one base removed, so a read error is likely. Here the CDR3 reads CASSVAQGPQHF. The CDR3 coding sequence is TGCGCCAGCAGTGTGGCTCAGGGTCCCCAGCATTTT. The chain employs TRBV10-2 and TRBJ1-5, with D possibly TRBD1 on 5 matching bases. Germline CDR1 and CDR2: WSHSY and SAAADI. This CDR3 region has 12 residues. Trimming shortened V by 4 bases and J by 10 bases, and 11 bases separated the two germline ends.

Here the CDR3 DNA reads TGTGCCTGGAGTGGCTTTGGACAGAGAAAAGAAGCTTTCTTT. Translation: CAWSGFGQRKEAFF. The chain joins TRBV30 to TRBJ1-1, with a weak D call TRBD1 (6 bases). CDR1 and CDR2 (germline): GTSNPN, SVGIG (reference sequence). Between the trimmed V and J ends, which lost 1 base and 8 bases, there was a span of 17 bases. CDR3 length: 14 residues.

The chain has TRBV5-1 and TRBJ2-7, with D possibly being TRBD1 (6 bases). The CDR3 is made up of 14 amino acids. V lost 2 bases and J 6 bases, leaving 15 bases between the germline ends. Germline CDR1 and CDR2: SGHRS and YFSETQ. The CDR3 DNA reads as TGCGCCAGCAGCTTCTCAAAAGGACAGACCGAGCAGTACTTC. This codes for CASSFSKGQTEQYF.

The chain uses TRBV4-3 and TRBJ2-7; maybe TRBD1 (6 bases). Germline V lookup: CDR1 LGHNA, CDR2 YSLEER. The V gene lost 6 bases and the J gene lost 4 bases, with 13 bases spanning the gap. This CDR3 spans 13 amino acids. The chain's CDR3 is CASSPDRTYEQYF. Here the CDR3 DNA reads TGCGCCAGCAGTCCCGACAGGACTTACGAGCAGTACTTC.

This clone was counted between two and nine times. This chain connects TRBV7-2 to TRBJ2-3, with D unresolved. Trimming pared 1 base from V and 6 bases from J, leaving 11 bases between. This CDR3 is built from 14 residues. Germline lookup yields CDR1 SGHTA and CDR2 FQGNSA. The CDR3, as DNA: TGTGCCAGCAGCTTAGGCATAGCACATGATACGCAGTATTTT. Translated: CASSLGIAHDTQYF.

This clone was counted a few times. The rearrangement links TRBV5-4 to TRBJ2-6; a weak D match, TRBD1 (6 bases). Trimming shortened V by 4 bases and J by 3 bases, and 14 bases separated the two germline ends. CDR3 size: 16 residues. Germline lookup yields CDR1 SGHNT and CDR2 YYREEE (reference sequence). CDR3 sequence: CASSPGTGSGANVLTF. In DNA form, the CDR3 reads TGTGCCAGCAGCCCAGGCACAGGGAGTGGGGCCAACGTCCTGACTTTC.

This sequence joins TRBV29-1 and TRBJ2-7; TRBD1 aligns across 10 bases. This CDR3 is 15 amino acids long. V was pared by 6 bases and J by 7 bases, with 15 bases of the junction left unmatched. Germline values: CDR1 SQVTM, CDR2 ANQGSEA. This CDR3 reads CSVARRDRGRGEQYF. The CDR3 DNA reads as TGCAGCGTCGCAAGAAGGGACAGGGGAAGGGGTGAGCAGTACTTC.

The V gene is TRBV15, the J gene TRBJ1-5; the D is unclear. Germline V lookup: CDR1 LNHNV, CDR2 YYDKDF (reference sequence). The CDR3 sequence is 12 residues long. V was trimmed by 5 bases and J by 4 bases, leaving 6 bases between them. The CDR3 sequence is CATSLGNQPQHF. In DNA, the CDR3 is TGTGCCACCAGCCTTGGAAATCAGCCCCAGCATTTT. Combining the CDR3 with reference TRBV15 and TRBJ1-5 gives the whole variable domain DAMVIQNPRYQVTQFGKPVTLSCSQTLNHNVMYWYQQKSSQAPKLLFHYYDKDFNNEADTPDNFQSRRPNTSFCFLDIRSPGLGDTAMYLCATSLGNQPQHFGDGTRLSIL.

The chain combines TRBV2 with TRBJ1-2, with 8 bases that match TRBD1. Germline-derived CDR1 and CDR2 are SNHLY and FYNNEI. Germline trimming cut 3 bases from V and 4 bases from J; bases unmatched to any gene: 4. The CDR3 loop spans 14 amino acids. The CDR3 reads CASSDRGLSYGYTF. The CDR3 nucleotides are TGTGCCAGCAGTGACAGGGGGCTGAGCTATGGCTACACCTTC.

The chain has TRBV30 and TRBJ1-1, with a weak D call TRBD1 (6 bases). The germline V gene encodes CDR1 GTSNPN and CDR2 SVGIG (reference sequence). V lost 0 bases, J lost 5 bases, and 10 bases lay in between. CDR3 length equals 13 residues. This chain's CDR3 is CAWSVLQGTEAFF. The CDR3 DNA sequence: TGTGCCTGGAGTGTACTGCAGGGGACTGAAGCTTTCTTT.

The CDR3: CAWSVPTGISGANVLTF. The CDR3 coding sequence is TGTGCCTGGAGTGTCCCTACAGGAATCTCTGGGGCCAACGTCCTGACTTTC. The chain links TRBV30 to TRBJ2-6, with D perhaps TRBD1 (5 bases). V dropped 0 bases and J dropped 0 bases, with 12 bases sitting between them. Germline lookup yields CDR1 GTSNPN and CDR2 SVGIG (reference sequence). The CDR3 totals 17 residues.

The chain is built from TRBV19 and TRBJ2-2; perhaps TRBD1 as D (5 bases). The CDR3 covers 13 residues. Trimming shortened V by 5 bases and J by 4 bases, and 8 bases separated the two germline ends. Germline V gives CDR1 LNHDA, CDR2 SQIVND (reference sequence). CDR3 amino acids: CASSDRGTGELFF. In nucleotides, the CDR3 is TGTGCCAGTAGTGACAGAGGCACCGGGGAGCTGTTTTTT.

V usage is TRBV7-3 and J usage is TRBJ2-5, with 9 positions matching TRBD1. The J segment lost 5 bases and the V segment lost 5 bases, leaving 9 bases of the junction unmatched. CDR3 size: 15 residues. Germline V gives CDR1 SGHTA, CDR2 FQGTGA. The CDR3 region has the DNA TGTGCCAGCAGCCCGGGGACAGGGTCTGCGGAGACCCAGTACTTC. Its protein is CASSPGTGSAETQYF.

For the CDR3, the DNA is TGTGCCAGCAGTAGGACAGGTTCTATGTATGGCTACACCTTC. Encoded protein: CASSRTGSMYGYTF. This chain uses TRBV6-5 with TRBJ1-2; TRBD1 matches 7 bases. CDR3 length equals 14 residues. The germline gives CDR1 MNHEY, CDR2 SVGAGI. V shed 5 bases and J 5 bases; nucleotides not matched to a gene: 8.

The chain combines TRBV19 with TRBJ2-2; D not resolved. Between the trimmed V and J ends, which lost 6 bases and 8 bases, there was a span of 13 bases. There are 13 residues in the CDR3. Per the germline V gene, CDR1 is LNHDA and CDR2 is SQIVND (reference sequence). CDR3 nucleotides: TGTGCCAGTAGGCCCGCCTTAGCTGGGGAGCTGTTTTTT. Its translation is CASRPALAGELFF.

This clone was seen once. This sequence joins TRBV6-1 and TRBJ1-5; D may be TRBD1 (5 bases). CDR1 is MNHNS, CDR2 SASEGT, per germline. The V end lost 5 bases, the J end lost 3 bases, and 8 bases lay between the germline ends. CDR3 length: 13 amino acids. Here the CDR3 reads CASSTGSNQPQHF. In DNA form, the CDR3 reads TGTGCCAGCAGTACAGGATCCAATCAGCCCCAGCATTTT.

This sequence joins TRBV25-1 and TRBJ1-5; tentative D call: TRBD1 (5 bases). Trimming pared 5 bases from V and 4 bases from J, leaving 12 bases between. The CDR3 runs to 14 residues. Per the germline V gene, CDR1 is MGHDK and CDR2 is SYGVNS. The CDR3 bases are TGTGCCAGCAGTCCCGCAGGGTGGAATCAGCCCCAGCATTTT. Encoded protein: CASSPAGWNQPQHF.